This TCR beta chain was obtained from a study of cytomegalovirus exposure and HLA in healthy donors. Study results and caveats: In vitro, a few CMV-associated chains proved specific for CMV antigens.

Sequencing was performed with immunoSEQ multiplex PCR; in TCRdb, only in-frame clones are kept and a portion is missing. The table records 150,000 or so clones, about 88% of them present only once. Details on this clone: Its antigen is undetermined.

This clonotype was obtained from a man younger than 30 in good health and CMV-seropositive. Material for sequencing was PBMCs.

The CDR3 DNA is TGCAGCGTTCCCTTGACGGCGGGAGGGTACAATGAGCAGTTCTTC. Amino acid sequence: CSVPLTAGGYNEQFF. This rearrangement joins TRBV29-1 to TRBJ2-1; the match to TRBD2 covers 9 bases. Per the germline V gene, CDR1 is SQVTM and CDR2 is ANQGSEA. After removal of 5 bases from V and 4 bases from J, the junction contained 9 bases not matched to a gene. The length of the CDR3 is 15 residues.